This note documents a single T cell receptor (beta chain) sequence. This specimen belongs to a study of T cell clones after liver transplantation. Study information: As an antigen-independent comparator, third-party-reactive TCRbeta sequences came from pre-transplant mixed lymphocyte reactions. Subjects received no induction therapy and standard immunosuppression until randomization at 12-24 months post-transplant.

Clones were read by immunoSEQ multiplex PCR, and TCRdb kept only the in-frame ones, dropping some. The data show approximately 7,300 clones, around 80% seen once. CDR1 and CDR2 from the germline V gene are SGDLS and YYNGEE. The CDR3 loop spans 18 amino acids. The trim removed 3 bases at V and 2 bases at J, leaving 14 bases unmatched. Sequencing used CD8+ T cells from blood, obtained before liver transplant. The J gene is TRBJ1-5, the V gene TRBV9; 7 positions match TRBD1. The clonotype originates from a human donor who received a liver transplant. As DNA, the CDR3 is TGTGCCAGCAGCGCATGTGGGACAGACCTCTCGGGCAATCAGCCCCAGCATTTT. Translated: CASSACGTDLSGNQPQHF. The full variable domain, completed using reference TRBV9 and TRBJ1-5, is DSGVTQTPKHLITATGQRVTLRCSPRSGDLSVYWYQQSLDQGLQFLIQYYNGEERAKGNILERFSAQQFPDLHSELNLSSLELGDSALYFCASSACGTDLSGNQPQHFGDGTRLSIL.